This paragraph reports one TCR beta chain. A junction boundary mismatches the germline segment, possibly from a read error. Germline-derived CDR1 and CDR2 are ENHRY and SYGVKD. This CDR3 is built from 14 residues. A modified ARM-PCR protocol with three rounds of nested PCR amplified TCRbeta. TCRdb re-called the multiplex PCR reads through MiXCR, storing one row per CDR3 protein. The sample lists roughly 81,000 distinct CDR3 sequences, around 70% occurring once. The data were taken from a study of tumor and adjacent non-tumor tissue in lung cancer. Study background: Samples averaged around 4 million productive TCRbeta reads each.

No cell sorting was done before RNA was extracted from the tissue. The chain recombines TRBV10-3 with TRBJ2-3, with 8 bases that match TRBD1. Material for sequencing was lung tumor tissue. The clonotype comes from a woman aged 70-85 years with non-small cell lung cancer. The CDR3 loop is CVIREDRGTDTQYF. The CDR3 DNA reads TGTGTCATCAGAGAGGACAGGGGCACAGATACGCAGTATTTT.